The clone carrying this T cell receptor beta chain was counted at least ten times. The antigen remains undetermined. Looked up from germline, CDR1 is SQVTM and CDR2 is ANQGSEA. V was clipped by 8 bases and J by 7 bases; unmatched bases: 6. CDR3 length: 11 residues. TCRdb reprocessed the reads via MiXCR and lists one record per CDR3 protein. The sample includes 13,000 to 15,000 distinct CDR3 sequences, roughly 13% of them seen just once. These data are taken from a study of type 1 regulatory T cells. The overall study: T-allo10 is an in vitro-generated, Tr1-enriched CD4 T cell product specific for alloantigen.

The sample was cultured T cells, either the whole culture or a sorted T cell fraction (not recorded which). The sequence came from a human donor in good health. The chain links TRBV29-1 to TRBJ2-5, with 8 positions matching TRBD2. The CDR3: CSPGLAGTQYF. DNA for the CDR3: TGCAGCCCAGGACTAGCCGGGACCCAGTACTTC.